This TCR beta chain originates from a study of CD8+ T cells in alopecia areata. Study-level points and caveats: Affected scalp, especially in alopecia totalis/universalis, had a higher clonality than normal scalp did. Tofacitinib significantly decreased scalp clonality and expanded CD8+ clones among top 100. With patients, TCR sharing proved less clear than in mice, a difference possibly related to HLA.

Documented treatment: oral pan-JAK inhibitor, 5-10 mg twice daily. Individuals with alopecia areata gave both lesional scalp punch biopsies and peripheral blood for collection. The CDR3 has 16 residues. The J segment lost 6 bases and the V segment lost 5 bases, leaving 11 bases of the junction unmatched. The germline V gene has CDR1 MNHNY and CDR2 SVGAGI (reference sequence). For this clone: Its antigen remains unidentified.

After isolation, RNA underwent reverse transcription to generate cDNA as the sequencing template. Produced via immunoSEQ multiplex PCR; TCRdb's table is partial and in-frame only. Of roughly 120,000 clones in the sample, approximately 51% were seen once. The specimen comprised CD4+ T cells sorted from blood, sampled at week 24, from a patient treated with tofacitinib. V gene TRBV6-6 combines with J gene TRBJ1-5; 9 nucleotides align to TRBD1. The TCR comes from a human donor with alopecia areata. CDR3 loop: CASSNLSGQGGQPQHF. CDR3 sequence (DNA): TGTGCCAGCAGTAACCTTTCGGGACAGGGCGGTCAGCCCCAGCATTTT.